This T cell receptor beta chain was captured in a study of cytomegalovirus exposure and HLA in healthy donors. Whole-study findings and limits: For most TCR beta V segments, an earlier analysis put the productive rate at about 87% or about 30% of the time. Listed as cytomegalovirus-associated were over 150 TCR beta chains. Near-uniform donor sequencing depth was presumed by presence/absence analyses.

PCR primers comprised 60 Vbeta and 13 Jbeta primers. The authors' processing: Later, an analysis found around 77 million unique TCR beta chains, and 9.5 million to 11 million of these were shared. TCRdb's table, derived via immunoSEQ multiplex PCR, lists solely in-frame clones and lacks some. From that table come the V and J calls and clone size; the DNA was used to work out D and trimming. The sample lists 100,000 to 150,000 clones; around 80% were seen once. Trimming shortened V by 1 base and J by 5 bases, and 12 bases separated the two germline ends. Germline lookup yields CDR1 MGHDK and CDR2 SYGVNS. This CDR3 is built from 15 residues. As concerns this clone: Antigen unknown.

This chain connects TRBV25-1 to TRBJ2-1; TRBD2 might be the D (6 bases). This clonotype was sampled from a man between 25 and 39 years old in good health and CMV-seropositive. The sample consisted of PBMCs. The CDR3 sequence: CASSEFGEVNNEQFF. CDR3 nucleotide sequence: TGTGCCAGCAGTGAATTCGGGGAGGTAAACAATGAGCAGTTCTTC.